This T cell receptor beta chain was sequenced for a study of T cell responses to AZD1222 COVID-19 vaccine. Method: immunoSEQ multiplex PCR; TCRdb's copy keeps in-frame clones and lacks some. This table holds 95,000 to 100,000 clones, approximately 89% found once. CDR3 length: 15 residues. With 5 bases removed from V and 3 bases from J, the gap between germline ends came to 14 bases. CDR1 and CDR2 (germline): SGHAT, FQNNGV. The sequence came from an adult who received the AZD1222 COVID-19 vaccine. The sample in question was peripheral blood, obtained 28 days after the second AZD1222 dose. The chain combines TRBV11-2 with TRBJ1-3; the D gene is possibly TRBD1 (6 bases). The CDR3 sequence: CASSPMGGGGNTIYF. CDR3 in DNA: TGTGCCAGCAGCCCAATGGGGGGCGGTGGAAACACCATATATTTT.